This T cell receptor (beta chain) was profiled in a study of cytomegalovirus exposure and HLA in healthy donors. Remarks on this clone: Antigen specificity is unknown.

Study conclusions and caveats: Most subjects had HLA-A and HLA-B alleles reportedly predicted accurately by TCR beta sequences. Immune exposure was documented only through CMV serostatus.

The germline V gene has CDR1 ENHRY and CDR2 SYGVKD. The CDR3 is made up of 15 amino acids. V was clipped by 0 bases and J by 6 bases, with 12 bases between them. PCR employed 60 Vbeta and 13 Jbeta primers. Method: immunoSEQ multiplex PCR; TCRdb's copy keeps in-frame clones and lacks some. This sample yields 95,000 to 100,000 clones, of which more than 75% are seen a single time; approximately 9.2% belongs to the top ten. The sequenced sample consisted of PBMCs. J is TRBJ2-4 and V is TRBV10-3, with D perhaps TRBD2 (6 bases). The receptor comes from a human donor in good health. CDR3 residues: CAISESGRQGNIQYF. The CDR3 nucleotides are TGTGCCATCAGTGAGTCGGGGAGGCAGGGAAACATTCAGTACTTC.